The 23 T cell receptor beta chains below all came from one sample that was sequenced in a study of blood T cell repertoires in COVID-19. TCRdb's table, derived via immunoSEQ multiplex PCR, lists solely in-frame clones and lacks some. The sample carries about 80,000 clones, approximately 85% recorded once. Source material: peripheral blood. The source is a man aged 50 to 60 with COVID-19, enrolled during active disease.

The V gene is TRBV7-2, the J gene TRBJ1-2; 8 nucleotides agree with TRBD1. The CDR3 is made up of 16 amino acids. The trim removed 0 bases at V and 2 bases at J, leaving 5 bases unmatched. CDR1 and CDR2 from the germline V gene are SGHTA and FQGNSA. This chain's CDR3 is CASSLAGRQGNYGYTF. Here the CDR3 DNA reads TGTGCCAGCAGCTTAGCGGGGAGACAGGGGAACTATGGCTACACCTTC.

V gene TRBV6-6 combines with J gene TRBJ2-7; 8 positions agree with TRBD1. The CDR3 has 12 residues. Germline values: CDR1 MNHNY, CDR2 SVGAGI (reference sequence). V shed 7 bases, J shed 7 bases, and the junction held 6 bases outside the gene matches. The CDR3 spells CASMTGDREQYF. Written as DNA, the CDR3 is TGTGCCAGCATGACAGGGGATCGGGAGCAGTACTTC.

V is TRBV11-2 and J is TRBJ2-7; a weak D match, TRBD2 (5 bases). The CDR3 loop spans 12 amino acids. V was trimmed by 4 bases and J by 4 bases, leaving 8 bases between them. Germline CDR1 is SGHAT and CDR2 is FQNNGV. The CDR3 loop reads CASSSTIYEQYF. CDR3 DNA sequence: TGTGCCAGCAGCTCGACTATTTACGAGCAGTACTTC. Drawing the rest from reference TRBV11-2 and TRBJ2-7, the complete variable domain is EAGVAQSPRYKIIEKRQSVAFWCNPISGHATLYWYQQILGQGPKLLIQFQNNGVVDDSQLPKDRFSAERLKGVDSTLKIQPAKLEDSAVYLCASSSTIYEQYFGPGTRLTVT.

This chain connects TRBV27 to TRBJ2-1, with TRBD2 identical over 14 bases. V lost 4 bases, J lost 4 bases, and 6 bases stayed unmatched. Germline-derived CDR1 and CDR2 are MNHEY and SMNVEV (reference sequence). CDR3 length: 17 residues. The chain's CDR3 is CASSSWTSGRHYNEQFF. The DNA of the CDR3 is TGTGCCAGCAGTTCCTGGACTAGCGGGAGGCATTACAATGAGCAGTTCTTC.

CDR3 coding DNA: TGCGCCAGCAGCTTACAGAGTAGCACAGATACGCAGTATTTT. It codes for CASSLQSSTDTQYF. The chain joins TRBV5-1 to TRBJ2-3; D not certain. CDR3 length: 14 residues. Germline CDR1 reads SGHRS; CDR2 reads YFSETQ. Trimming left V 2 bases short and J 0 bases short, with 7 bases between.

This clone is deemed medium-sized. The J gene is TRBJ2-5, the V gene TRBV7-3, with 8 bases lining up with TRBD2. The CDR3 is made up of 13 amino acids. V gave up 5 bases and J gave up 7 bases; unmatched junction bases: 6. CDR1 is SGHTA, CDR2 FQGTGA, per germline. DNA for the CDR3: TGTGCCAGCAGCCCCGGGGGGGGAGGGACCCAGTACTTC. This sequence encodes CASSPGGGGTQYF.

The CDR3 DNA sequence: TGCGCCAGCAGCCAAGCTCACAGGGGTGAGACCCAGTACTTC. As protein: CASSQAHRGETQYF. The chain carries TRBV4-3 and TRBJ2-5, with 7 bases identical to TRBD1. V shed 1 base and J 5 bases; nucleotides not matched to a gene: 4. The length of the CDR3 is 14 residues. The V gene's germline CDR1 is LGHNA and CDR2 YSLEER.

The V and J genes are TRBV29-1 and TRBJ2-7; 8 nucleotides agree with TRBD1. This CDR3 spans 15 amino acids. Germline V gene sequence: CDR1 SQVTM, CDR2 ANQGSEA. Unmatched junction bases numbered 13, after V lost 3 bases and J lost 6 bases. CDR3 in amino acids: CSVETAAGGRGEQYF. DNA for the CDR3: TGCAGCGTTGAGACGGCGGCAGGGGGCAGGGGCGAGCAGTACTTC.

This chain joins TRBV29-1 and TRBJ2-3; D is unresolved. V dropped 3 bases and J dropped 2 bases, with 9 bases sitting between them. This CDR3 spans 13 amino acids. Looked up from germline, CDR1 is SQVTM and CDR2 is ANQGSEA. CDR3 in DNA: TGCAGCGTTGAGGCCTGGGCCACAGATACGCAGTATTTT. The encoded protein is CSVEAWATDTQYF.

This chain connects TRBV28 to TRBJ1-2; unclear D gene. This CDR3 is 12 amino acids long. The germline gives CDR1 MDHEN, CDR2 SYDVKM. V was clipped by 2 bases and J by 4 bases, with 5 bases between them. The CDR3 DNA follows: TGTGCCAGCAGTTTACAGTTCTATGGCTACACCTTC. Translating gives CASSLQFYGYTF.

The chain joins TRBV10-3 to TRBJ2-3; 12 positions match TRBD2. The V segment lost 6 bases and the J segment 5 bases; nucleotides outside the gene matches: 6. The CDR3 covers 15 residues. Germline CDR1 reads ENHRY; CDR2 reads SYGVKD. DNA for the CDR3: TGTGCCATCAGAGCTAGCGGGAGGGCCGAAGATACGCAGTATTTT. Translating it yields CAIRASGRAEDTQYF.

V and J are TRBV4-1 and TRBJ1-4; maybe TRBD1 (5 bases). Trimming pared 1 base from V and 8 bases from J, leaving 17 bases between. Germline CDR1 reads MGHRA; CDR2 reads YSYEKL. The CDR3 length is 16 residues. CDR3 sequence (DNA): TGCGCCAGCAGCCAAGGACCCACAGGACACGGGGAAAAACTGTTTTTT. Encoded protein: CASSQGPTGHGEKLFF.

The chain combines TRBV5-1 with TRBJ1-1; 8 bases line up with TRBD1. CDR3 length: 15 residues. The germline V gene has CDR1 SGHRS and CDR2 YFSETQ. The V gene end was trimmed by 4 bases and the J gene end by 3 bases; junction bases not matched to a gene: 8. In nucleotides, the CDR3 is TGCGCCAGCAGCGTCGCGACAGGGGCGTACACTGAAGCTTTCTTT. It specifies CASSVATGAYTEAFF.

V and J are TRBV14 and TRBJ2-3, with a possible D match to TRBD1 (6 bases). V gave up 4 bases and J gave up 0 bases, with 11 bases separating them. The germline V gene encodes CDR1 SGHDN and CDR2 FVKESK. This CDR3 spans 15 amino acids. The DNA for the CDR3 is TGTGCCAGCAGCCTCCAGGGGATCAGCACAGATACGCAGTATTTT. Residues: CASSLQGISTDTQYF.

In DNA form, the CDR3 reads TGTGCCAGCAACAATCAGGGGGCTTACGAGCAGTACTTC. Translation gives CASNNQGAYEQYF. The rearrangement links TRBV5-4 to TRBJ2-7; 8 bases line up with TRBD1. The germline CDR1 and CDR2 sequences are SGHNT and YYREEE (reference sequence). V gave up 6 bases and J gave up 4 bases; unmatched junction bases: 6. The CDR3 consists of 13 residues.

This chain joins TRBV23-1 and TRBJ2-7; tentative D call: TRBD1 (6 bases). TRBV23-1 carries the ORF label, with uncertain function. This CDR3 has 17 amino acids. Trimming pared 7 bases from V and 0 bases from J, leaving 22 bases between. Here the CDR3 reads CASTSPSRDTSSYEQYF. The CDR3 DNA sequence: TGCGCCAGCACTTCACCATCCCGGGACACGAGCTCCTACGAGCAGTACTTC.

In DNA form, the CDR3 reads TGTGCCAGCAGTAGGTACAGTCCCCAAGAGACCCAGTACTTC. Protein product: CASSRYSPQETQYF. This chain connects TRBV6-2 or TRBV6-3 to TRBJ2-5; D unresolved. CDR1 and CDR2 (germline): MNHEY, SVGEGT. Deletions cut 5 bases from V and 1 base from J, with 11 bases between. This CDR3 spans 14 amino acids.

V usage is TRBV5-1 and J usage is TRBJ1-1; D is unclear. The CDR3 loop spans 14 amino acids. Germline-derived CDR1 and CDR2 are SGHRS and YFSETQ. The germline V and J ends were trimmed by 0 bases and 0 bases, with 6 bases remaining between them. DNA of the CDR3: TGCGCCAGCAGCTTGGTTCTAATGAACACTGAAGCTTTCTTT. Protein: CASSLVLMNTEAFF.

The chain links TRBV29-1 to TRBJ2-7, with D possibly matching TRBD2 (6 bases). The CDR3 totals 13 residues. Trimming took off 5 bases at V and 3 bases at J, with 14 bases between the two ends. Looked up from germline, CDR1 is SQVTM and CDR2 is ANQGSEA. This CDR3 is CSVWGDRNYEQYF. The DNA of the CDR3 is TGCAGCGTTTGGGGGGACCGGAACTACGAGCAGTACTTC.

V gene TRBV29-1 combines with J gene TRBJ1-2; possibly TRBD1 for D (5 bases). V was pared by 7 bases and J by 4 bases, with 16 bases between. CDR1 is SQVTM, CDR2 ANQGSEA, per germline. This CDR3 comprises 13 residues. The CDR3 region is CSARSRDSYGYTF. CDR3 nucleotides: TGCAGCGCCCGGTCTCGAGACAGCTATGGCTACACCTTC.

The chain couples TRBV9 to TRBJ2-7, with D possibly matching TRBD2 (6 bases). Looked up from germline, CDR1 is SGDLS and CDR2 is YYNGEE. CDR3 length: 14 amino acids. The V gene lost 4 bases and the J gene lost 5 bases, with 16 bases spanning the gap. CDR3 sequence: CASSPIGGGHEQYF. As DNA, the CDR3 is TGTGCCAGCAGCCCAATCGGGGGAGGACACGAGCAGTACTTC.

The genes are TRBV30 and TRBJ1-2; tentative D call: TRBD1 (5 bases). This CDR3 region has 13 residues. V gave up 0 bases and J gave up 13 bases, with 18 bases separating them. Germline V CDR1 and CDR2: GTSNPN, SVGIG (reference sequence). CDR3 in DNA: TGTGCCTGGAGTGTAGAGGCCAGACGGCAGGGCACCTTC. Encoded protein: CAWSVEARRQGTF. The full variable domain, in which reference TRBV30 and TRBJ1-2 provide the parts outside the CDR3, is SQTIHQWPATLVQPVGSPLSLECTVEGTSNPNLYWYRQAAGRGLQLLFYSVGIGQISSEVPQNLSASRPQDRQFILSSKKLLLSDSGFYLCAWSVEARRQGTFGSGTRLTVV.

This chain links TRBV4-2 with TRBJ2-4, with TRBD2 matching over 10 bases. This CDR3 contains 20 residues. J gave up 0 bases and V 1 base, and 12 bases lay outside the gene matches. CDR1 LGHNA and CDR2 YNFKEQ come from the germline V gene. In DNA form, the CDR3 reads TGTGCCAGCAGCCAAGCCCGGACTAGCGGAGCCCCTCTAGCCAAAAACATTCAGTACTTC. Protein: CASSQARTSGAPLAKNIQYF.